This T cell receptor (beta chain) was identified during a study of neurological immune-mediated disorders. Study-wide results and limits: The greatest TCR clonal expansion occurred in HTLV-1-associated myelopathy and the least in multiple sclerosis, which fell below healthy controls.

With 10-nucleotide random UMIs, 5'RACE was used to make the cDNA. TCRdb passed the 5' RACE reads through MiXCR, listing each CDR3 protein once. The sample shows 55,000 to 65,000 distinct CDR3 sequences, roughly 4% of them seen only once. This clonotype was seen repeatedly, ten times or more. Its antigen remains unknown. V dropped 3 bases and J dropped 7 bases, with 10 bases sitting between them. The CDR3 spans 14 residues. The sequenced sample consisted of PBMCs. The rearrangement uses TRBV12-3 or TRBV12-4 and TRBJ1-6, with D possibly matching TRBD1 (5 bases). This TCR was sampled from a woman aged 45-65 years with multiple sclerosis. CDR3 bases: TGTGCCAGCAGTTTTATGGGGGGGAATTCACCCCTCCACTTT. Its translation is CASSFMGGNSPLHF.